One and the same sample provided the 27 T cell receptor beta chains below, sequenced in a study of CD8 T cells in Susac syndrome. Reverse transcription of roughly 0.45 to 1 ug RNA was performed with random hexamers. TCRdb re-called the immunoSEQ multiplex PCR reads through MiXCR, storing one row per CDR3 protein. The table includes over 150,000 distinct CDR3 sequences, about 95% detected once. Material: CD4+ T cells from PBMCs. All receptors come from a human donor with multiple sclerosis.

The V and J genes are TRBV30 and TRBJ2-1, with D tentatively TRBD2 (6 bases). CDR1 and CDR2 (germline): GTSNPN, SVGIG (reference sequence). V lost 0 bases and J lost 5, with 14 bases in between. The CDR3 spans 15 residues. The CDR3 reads CAWSVYGTSHNEQFF. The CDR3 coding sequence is TGTGCCTGGAGTGTTTATGGGACTTCCCACAATGAGCAGTTCTTC. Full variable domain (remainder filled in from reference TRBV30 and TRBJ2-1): SQTIHQWPATLVQPVGSPLSLECTVEGTSNPNLYWYRQAAGRGLQLLFYSVGIGQISSEVPQNLSASRPQDRQFILSSKKLLLSDSGFYLCAWSVYGTSHNEQFFGPGTRLTVL.

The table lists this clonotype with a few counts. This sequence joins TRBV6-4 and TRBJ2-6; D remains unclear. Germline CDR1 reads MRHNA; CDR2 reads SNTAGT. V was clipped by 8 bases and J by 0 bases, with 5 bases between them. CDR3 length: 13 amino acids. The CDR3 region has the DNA TGTGCCAGCCGCAACTCTGGGGCCAACGTCCTGACTTTC. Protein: CASRNSGANVLTF.

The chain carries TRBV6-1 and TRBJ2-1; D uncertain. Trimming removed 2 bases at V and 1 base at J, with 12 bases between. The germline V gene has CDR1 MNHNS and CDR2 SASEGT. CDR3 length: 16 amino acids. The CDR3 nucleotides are TGTGCCAGCAGTGAAAGGACCTCACTTTCCTACAATGAGCAGTTCTTC. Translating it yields CASSERTSLSYNEQFF.

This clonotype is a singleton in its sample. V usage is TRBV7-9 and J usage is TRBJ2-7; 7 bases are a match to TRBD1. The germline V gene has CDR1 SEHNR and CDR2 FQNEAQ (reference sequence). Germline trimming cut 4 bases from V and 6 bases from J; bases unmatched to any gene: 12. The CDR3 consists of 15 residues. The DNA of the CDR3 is TGTGCCAGCAGCTGGGGAGACAGGGCTATGGTCGAGCAGTACTTC. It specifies CASSWGDRAMVEQYF.

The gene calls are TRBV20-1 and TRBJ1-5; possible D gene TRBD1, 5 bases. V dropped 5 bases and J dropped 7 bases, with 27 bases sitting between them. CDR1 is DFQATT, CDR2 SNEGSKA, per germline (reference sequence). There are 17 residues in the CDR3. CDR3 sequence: CSASRGGSSRGEQPQHF. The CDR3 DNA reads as TGCAGTGCTTCCCGGGGAGGATCCTCCCGGGGGGAGCAGCCCCAGCATTTT.

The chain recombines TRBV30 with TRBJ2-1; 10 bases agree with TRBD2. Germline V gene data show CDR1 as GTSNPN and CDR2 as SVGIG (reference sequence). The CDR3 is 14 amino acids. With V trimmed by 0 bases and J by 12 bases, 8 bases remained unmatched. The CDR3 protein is CAWSVAASGGLQFF. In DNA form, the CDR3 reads TGTGCCTGGAGTGTAGCGGCTAGCGGGGGTTTGCAGTTCTTC. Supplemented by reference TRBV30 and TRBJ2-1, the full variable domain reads SQTIHQWPATLVQPVGSPLSLECTVEGTSNPNLYWYRQAAGRGLQLLFYSVGIGQISSEVPQNLSASRPQDRQFILSSKKLLLSDSGFYLCAWSVAASGGLQFFGPGTRLTVL.

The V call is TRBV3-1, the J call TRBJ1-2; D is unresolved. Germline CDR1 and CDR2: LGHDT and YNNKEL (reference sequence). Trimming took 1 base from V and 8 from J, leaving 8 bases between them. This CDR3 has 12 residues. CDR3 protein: CASSQAVRGYTF. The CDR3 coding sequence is TGTGCCAGCAGCCAAGCTGTGAGGGGCTACACCTTC.

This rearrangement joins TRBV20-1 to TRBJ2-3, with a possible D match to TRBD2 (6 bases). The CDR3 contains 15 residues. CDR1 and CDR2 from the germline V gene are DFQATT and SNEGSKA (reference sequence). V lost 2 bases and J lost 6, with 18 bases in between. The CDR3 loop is CSARRTGLPGDTQYF. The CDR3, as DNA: TGCAGTGCTAGACGGACGGGACTCCCAGGGGATACGCAGTATTTT.

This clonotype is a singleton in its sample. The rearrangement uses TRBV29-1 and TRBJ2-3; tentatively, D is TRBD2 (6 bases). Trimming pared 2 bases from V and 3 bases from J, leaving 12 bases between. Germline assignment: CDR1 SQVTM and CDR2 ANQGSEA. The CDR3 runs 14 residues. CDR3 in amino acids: CSVERGRGTDTQYF. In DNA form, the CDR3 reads TGCAGCGTTGAAAGGGGCCGGGGGACAGATACGCAGTATTTT.

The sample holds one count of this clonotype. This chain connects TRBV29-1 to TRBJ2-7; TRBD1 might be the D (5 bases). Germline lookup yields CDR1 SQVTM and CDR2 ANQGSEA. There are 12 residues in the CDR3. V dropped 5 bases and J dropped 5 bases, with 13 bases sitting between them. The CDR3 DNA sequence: TGCAGCGTTTGGCAGGGTAACAACGAGCAGTACTTC. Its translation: CSVWQGNNEQYF.

The CDR3: CASSLVSVGTGELFF. CDR3 nucleotide sequence: TGTGCCAGCAGTTTAGTATCCGTTGGCACCGGGGAGCTGTTTTTT. V is TRBV12-3 or TRBV12-4 and J is TRBJ2-2; D remains unclear. The germline V and J ends were trimmed by 1 base and 4 bases, with 10 bases remaining between them. The CDR3 spans 15 residues.

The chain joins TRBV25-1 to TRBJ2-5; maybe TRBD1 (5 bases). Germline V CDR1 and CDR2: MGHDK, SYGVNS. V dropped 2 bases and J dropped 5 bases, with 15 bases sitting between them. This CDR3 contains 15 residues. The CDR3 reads CASSEPGLKSETQYF. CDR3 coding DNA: TGTGCCAGCAGTGAACCAGGGTTAAAAAGCGAGACCCAGTACTTC. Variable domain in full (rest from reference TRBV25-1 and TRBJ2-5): EADIYQTPRYLVIGTGKKITLECSQTMGHDKMYWYQQDPGMELHLIHYSYGVNSTEKGDLSSESTVSRIRTEHFPLTLESARPSHTSQYLCASSEPGLKSETQYFGPGTRLLVL.

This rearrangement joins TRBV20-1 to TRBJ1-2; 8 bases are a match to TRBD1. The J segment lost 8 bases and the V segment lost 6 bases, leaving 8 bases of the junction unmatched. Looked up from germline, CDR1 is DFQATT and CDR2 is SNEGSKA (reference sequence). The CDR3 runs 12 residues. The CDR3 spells CSALSAGGGYTF. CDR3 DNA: TGCAGTGCCCTGAGCGCAGGGGGCGGCTACACCTTC.

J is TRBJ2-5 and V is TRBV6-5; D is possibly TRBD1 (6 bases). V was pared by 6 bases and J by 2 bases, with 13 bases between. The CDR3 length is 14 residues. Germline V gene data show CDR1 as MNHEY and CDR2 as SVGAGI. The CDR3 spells CASSYRVGQETQYF. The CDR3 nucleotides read TGTGCCAGCAGCTACAGGGTTGGGCAAGAGACCCAGTACTTC.

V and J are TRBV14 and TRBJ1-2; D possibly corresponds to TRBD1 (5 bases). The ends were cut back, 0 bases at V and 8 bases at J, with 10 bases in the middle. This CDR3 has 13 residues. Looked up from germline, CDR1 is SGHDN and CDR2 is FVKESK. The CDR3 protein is CASSQEWGWGYTF. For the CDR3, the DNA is TGTGCCAGCAGCCAAGAGTGGGGCTGGGGCTACACCTTC. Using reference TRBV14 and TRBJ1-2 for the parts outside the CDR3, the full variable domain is EAGVTQFPSHSVIEKGQTVTLRCDPISGHDNLYWYRRVMGKEIKFLLHFVKESKQDESGMPNNRFLAERTGGTYSTLKVQPAELEDSGVYFCASSQEWGWGYTFGSGTRLTVV.

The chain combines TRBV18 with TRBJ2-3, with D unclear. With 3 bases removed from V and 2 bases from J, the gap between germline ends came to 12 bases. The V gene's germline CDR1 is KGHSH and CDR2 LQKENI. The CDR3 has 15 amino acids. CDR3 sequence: CASSPPNGYTDTQYF. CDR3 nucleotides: TGTGCCAGCTCACCCCCCAACGGGTACACAGATACGCAGTATTTT.

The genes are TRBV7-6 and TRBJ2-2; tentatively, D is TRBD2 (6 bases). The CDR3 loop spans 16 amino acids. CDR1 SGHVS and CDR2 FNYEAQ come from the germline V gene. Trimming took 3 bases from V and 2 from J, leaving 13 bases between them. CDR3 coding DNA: TGTGCCAGCAGCTTCCGGGACTCACCTAACACCGGGGAGCTGTTTTTT. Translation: CASSFRDSPNTGELFF.

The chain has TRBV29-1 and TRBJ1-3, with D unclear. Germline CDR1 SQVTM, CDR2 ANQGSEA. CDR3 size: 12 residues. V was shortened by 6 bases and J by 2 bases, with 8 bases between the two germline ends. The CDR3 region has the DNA TGCAGCGTGGGAGAAGCTGGAAACACCATATATTTT. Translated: CSVGEAGNTIYF.

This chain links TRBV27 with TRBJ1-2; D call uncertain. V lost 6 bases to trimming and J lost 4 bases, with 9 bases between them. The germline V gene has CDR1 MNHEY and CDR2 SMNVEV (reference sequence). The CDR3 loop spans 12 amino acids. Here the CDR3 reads CASRSTGYGYTF. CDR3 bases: TGTGCCAGCAGATCGACGGGCTATGGCTACACCTTC.

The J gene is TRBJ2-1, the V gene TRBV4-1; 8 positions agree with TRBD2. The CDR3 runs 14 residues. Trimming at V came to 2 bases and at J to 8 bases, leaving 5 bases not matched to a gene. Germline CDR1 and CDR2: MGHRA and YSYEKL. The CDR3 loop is CASSQITGGDEQFF. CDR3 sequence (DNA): TGCGCCAGCAGCCAAATAACGGGAGGGGATGAGCAGTTCTTC.

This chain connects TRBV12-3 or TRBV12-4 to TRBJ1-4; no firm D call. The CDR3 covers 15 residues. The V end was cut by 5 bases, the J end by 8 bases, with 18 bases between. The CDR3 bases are TGTGCCAGCAGTCCCAGGACCCAACCGGGCGAAAAACTGTTTTTT. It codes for CASSPRTQPGEKLFF.

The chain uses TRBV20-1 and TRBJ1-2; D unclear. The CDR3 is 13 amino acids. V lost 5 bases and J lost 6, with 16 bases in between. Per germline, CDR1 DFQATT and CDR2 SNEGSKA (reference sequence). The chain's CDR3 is CSAVLANLDGYTF. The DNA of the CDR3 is TGCAGTGCTGTTCTGGCCAATCTCGATGGCTACACCTTC.

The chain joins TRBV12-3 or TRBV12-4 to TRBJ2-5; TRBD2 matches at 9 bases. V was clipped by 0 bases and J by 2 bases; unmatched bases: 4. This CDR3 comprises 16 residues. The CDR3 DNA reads TGTGCCAGCAGTTTAGCGACGAGCGGGGGGCAAGAGACCCAGTACTTC. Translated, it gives CASSLATSGGQETQYF.

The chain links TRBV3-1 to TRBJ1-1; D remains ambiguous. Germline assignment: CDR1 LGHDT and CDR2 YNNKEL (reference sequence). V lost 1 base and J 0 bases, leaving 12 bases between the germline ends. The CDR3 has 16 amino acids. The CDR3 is CASSQGQVGLNTEAFF. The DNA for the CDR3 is TGTGCCAGCAGCCAAGGTCAAGTAGGACTGAACACTGAAGCTTTCTTT.

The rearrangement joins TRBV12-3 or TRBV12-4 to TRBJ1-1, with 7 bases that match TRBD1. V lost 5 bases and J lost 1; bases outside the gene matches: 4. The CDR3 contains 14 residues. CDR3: CASSLTGANTEAFF. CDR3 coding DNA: TGTGCCAGCAGTCTTACAGGGGCGAACACTGAAGCTTTCTTT.

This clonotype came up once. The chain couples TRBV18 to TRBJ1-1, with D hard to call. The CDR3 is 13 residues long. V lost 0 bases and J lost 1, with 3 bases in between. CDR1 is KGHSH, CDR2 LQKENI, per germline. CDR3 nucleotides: TGTGCCAGCTCACCACCGGCGAACACTGAAGCTTTCTTT. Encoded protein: CASSPPANTEAFF.

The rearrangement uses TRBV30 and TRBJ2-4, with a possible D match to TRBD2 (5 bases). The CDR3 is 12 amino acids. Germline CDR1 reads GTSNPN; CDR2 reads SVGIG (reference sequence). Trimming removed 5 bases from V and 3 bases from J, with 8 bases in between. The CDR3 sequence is CAWGEIKNIQYF. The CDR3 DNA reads TGTGCCTGGGGGGAGATCAAAAACATTCAGTACTTC.